One sample yielded the 20 T cell receptor beta chains listed below, sequenced in a study of cytomegalovirus exposure and HLA in healthy donors. Use of 60 Vbeta and 13 Jbeta primers characterized the PCR. Using immunoSEQ multiplex PCR, the repertoire was profiled, and TCRdb retains in-frame clones only, with some absent. The table lists over 200,000 clones, over 65% of them singletons. The sequencing sample was made of PBMCs. The receptors stem from a woman aged 60-75 years in good health and CMV-seropositive.

This chain connects TRBV18 to TRBJ2-1; 9 bases fit TRBD2. V was pared by 6 bases and J by 0 bases, with 3 bases of the junction left unmatched. The germline V gene has CDR1 KGHSH and CDR2 LQKENI. This CDR3 is 15 amino acids long. In DNA form, the CDR3 reads TGTGCCAGCTCGCGACTAGCGGTCTCCTACAATGAGCAGTTCTTC. The encoded protein is CASSRLAVSYNEQFF.

Turning to this clone: As the CDR3 is not closed by the conserved phenylalanine or tryptophan, this likely results from a read error. V gene TRBV6-6 combines with J gene TRBJ1-2; a weak D match, TRBD1 (6 bases). The V and J ends lost 6 bases and 7 bases respectively, with 12 bases between them. Per the germline V gene, CDR1 is MNHNY and CDR2 is SVGAGI (reference sequence). The CDR3 loop spans 12 amino acids. CDR3 in DNA: TGTGCCAGCAGCCCGACAGGAGGTGGCTACACCCTC. Its protein product is CASSPTGGGYTL.

The V and J genes are TRBV5-5 and TRBJ1-5; D is unresolved. Germline values: CDR1 SGHKS, CDR2 YYEKEE (reference sequence). Trimming stripped 2 bases from V and 7 bases from J, with 13 bases between. The CDR3 contains 14 residues. The CDR3 loop is CASSLLEGLQPQHF. The CDR3 region has the DNA TGTGCCAGCAGCTTATTGGAGGGTTTGCAGCCCCAGCATTTT.

This chain uses TRBV19 with TRBJ1-2; TRBD1 is a possible D gene (5 bases). This CDR3 comprises 16 residues. Trimming took 5 bases from V and 1 from J, leaving 17 bases between them. CDR1 and CDR2 (germline): LNHDA, SQIVND (reference sequence). The CDR3 loop reads CASSAPTVTLNYGYTF. CDR3 DNA sequence: TGTGCCAGTAGTGCCCCGACAGTAACACTTAACTATGGCTACACCTTC. The complete variable domain, with remaining parts taken from reference TRBV19 and TRBJ1-2, reads DGGITQSPKYLFRKEGQNVTLSCEQNLNHDAMYWYRQDPGQGLRLIYYSQIVNDFQKGDIAEGYSVSREKKESFPLTVTSAQKNPTAFYLCASSAPTVTLNYGYTFGSGTRLTVV.

This clone was seen just once. The rearrangement joins TRBV5-1 to TRBJ1-4, with 8 bases matching TRBD1. CDR1 and CDR2 from the germline V gene are SGHRS and YFSETQ. J lost 8 bases, V lost 5 bases, and 8 bases had no gene match. This CDR3 contains 14 residues. Written as DNA, the CDR3 is TGCGCCAGCAGTATTAACAGGGGGAGCGAAAAACTGTTTTTT. It encodes CASSINRGSEKLFF.

In its sample, this clone was seen a few times. The V call is TRBV5-5, the J call TRBJ2-2, with TRBD1 identical over 7 bases. CDR3 length: 16 amino acids. Trimming took 4 bases from V and 6 from J; bases not matched to a gene: 12. CDR1 and CDR2 (germline): SGHKS, YYEKEE (reference sequence). CDR3 sequence reads: CASSLFEDRFPGELFF. The CDR3 nucleotides read TGTGCCAGCAGCCTATTCGAGGACAGGTTCCCCGGGGAGCTGTTTTTT. The full variable domain, in which reference TRBV5-5 and TRBJ2-2 provide the parts outside the CDR3, is DAGVTQSPTHLIKTRGQQVTLRCSPISGHKSVSWYQQVLGQGPQFIFQYYEKEERGRGNFPDRFSARQFPNYSSELNVNALLLGDSALYLCASSLFEDRFPGELFFGEGSRLTVL.

The chain couples TRBV2 to TRBJ1-2, with D possibly TRBD1 on 6 matching bases. The CDR3 consists of 13 residues. Trimming cost V 5 bases and J 5 bases, with 12 bases left between them. From germline, CDR1 is SNHLY and CDR2 FYNNEI. The CDR3 DNA reads as TGTGCCAGCAGTTTTACAGGGCCTTATGGCTACACCTTC. Protein: CASSFTGPYGYTF.

V usage is TRBV7-9 and J usage is TRBJ2-1; 15 bases align to TRBD2. The CDR3 has 16 amino acids. V was clipped by 4 bases and J by 9 bases; unmatched bases: 7. Germline lookup yields CDR1 SEHNR and CDR2 FQNEAQ (reference sequence). CDR3 in amino acids: CASSSWTSGGEGEQFF. The CDR3 DNA is TGTGCCAGCAGCTCTTGGACTAGCGGGGGGGAGGGTGAGCAGTTCTTC.

V gene TRBV2 combines with J gene TRBJ1-2; D is possibly TRBD1 (5 bases). Trimming stripped 7 bases from V and 6 bases from J, with 6 bases between. This CDR3 contains 10 residues. The germline V gene has CDR1 SNHLY and CDR2 FYNNEI. The CDR3 loop is CASKTDGYTF. CDR3 DNA: TGTGCCAGCAAGACAGATGGCTACACCTTC.

The rearrangement joins TRBV5-1 to TRBJ2-7; 7 bases line up with TRBD2. Germline values: CDR1 SGHRS, CDR2 YFSETQ. The CDR3 length is 14 residues. V was pared by 0 bases and J by 7 bases, with 7 bases of the junction left unmatched. DNA of the CDR3: TGCGCCAGCAGCTTGGTGGCGGGAGCTTGGGAGCAGTACTTC. Translated: CASSLVAGAWEQYF.

V and J are TRBV4-3 and TRBJ2-7, with D perhaps TRBD2 (5 bases). CDR1 and CDR2 (germline): LGHNA, YSLEER. This CDR3 is 15 amino acids long. V lost 4 bases and J lost 0, with 13 bases in between. The CDR3, as DNA: TGCGCCAGCAGCCGTACGGACGGGGACTCCTACGAGCAGTACTTC. Translating gives CASSRTDGDSYEQYF.

This clone was seen only once. This chain joins TRBV10-1 and TRBJ1-3, with D maybe TRBD1 (6 bases). V shed 10 bases and J shed 1 base, with 11 bases lying between them. The germline CDR1 and CDR2 sequences are WNHNN and SYGVQD (reference sequence). CDR3 length: 13 amino acids. In nucleotides, the CDR3 is TGCGCCACTAGCCAGGGGTCTGGAAACACCATATATTTT. Amino acid sequence: CATSQGSGNTIYF.

CDR3 coding DNA: TGCGCCAGCAGCACTACCATCGGGTTCGCTGAAGCTTTCTTT. As protein: CASSTTIGFAEAFF. This chain joins TRBV5-1 and TRBJ1-1; D is ambiguous. The CDR3 runs to 14 residues. Germline CDR1 reads SGHRS; CDR2 reads YFSETQ. Trimming left V 4 bases short and J 6 bases short, with 16 bases between.

The chain combines TRBV19 with TRBJ1-2; the match to TRBD1 covers 12 bases. The CDR3 is 14 amino acids. Germline CDR1 LNHDA, CDR2 SQIVND (reference sequence). V lost 3 bases, J lost 6 bases, and 2 bases stayed unmatched. Here the CDR3 reads CASSMRDRGHGYTF. The CDR3 DNA reads TGTGCCAGTAGTATGAGGGACAGGGGGCATGGCTACACCTTC.

The chain couples TRBV6-5 to TRBJ1-2; D may be TRBD1 (6 bases). CDR3 length equals 14 residues. Germline CDR1 is MNHEY and CDR2 is SVGAGI. Trimming removed 1 base from V and 1 base from J, with 7 bases in between. This CDR3 is CASSYLQGNYGYTF. The CDR3 DNA is TGTGCCAGCAGTTACTTACAGGGTAACTATGGCTACACCTTC.

V and J are TRBV5-1 and TRBJ1-1; 9 nucleotides align to TRBD1. The germline V gene encodes CDR1 SGHRS and CDR2 YFSETQ. V trimming: 6 bases; J trimming: 4 bases; junction bases outside the gene matches: 10. The CDR3 is 15 residues long. The CDR3, as DNA: TGCGCCAGCAAGACAGGGGGTACAGGAAGCACTGAAGCTTTCTTT. As protein: CASKTGGTGSTEAFF.

The genes are TRBV4-2 and TRBJ2-2; 8 positions match TRBD2. CDR3 length equals 15 residues. V dropped 2 bases and J dropped 6; count of bases not matched to a gene: 5. Germline loops: CDR1 LGHNA, CDR2 YNFKEQ. Written as DNA, the CDR3 is TGTGCCAGCAGCCAAAGTAGCGGGACTTCCGGGGAGCTGTTTTTT. It specifies CASSQSSGTSGELFF.

The V and J genes are TRBV5-1 and TRBJ2-7; weak D call: TRBD1 (5 bases). Trimming removed 0 bases from V and 3 bases from J, with 10 bases in between. Germline V lookup: CDR1 SGHRS, CDR2 YFSETQ. The CDR3 covers 14 residues. The DNA of the CDR3 is TGCGCCAGCAGCTTGGTGCGGCAGGGCTACGAGCAGTACTTC. It yields the protein CASSLVRQGYEQYF. Full variable domain (rest looked up from reference TRBV5-1 and TRBJ2-7): KAGVTQTPRYLIKTRGQQVTLSCSPISGHRSVSWYQQTPGQGLQFLFEYFSETQRNKGNFPGRFSGRQFSNSRSEMNVSTLELGDSALYLCASSLVRQGYEQYFGPGTRLTVT.

V is TRBV12-5 and J is TRBJ2-1, with D tentatively TRBD1 (5 bases). The CDR3 has 12 amino acids. CDR1 LGHNT and CDR2 FRNRAP come from the germline V gene. The ends were cut back, 7 bases at V and 6 bases at J, with 10 bases in the middle. The CDR3 region has the DNA TGTGCTAGTGATCCCAGGGCCAATGAGCAGTTCTTC. Its protein product is CASDPRANEQFF.

The rearrangement joins TRBV18 to TRBJ2-5; possibly TRBD2 for D (6 bases). The CDR3 runs 13 residues. V lost 5 bases and J lost 5, with 12 bases in between. CDR1 KGHSH and CDR2 LQKENI come from the germline V gene. This chain's CDR3 is CASSNGLSETQYF. The CDR3 DNA reads TGTGCCAGCTCAAACGGACTAAGTGAGACCCAGTACTTC. The full variable domain, rest sourced from reference TRBV18 and TRBJ2-5, is NAGVMQNPRHLVRRRGQEARLRCSPMKGHSHVYWYRQLPEEGLKFMVYLQKENIIDESGMPKERFSAEFPKEGPSILRIQQVVRGDSAAYFCASSNGLSETQYFGPGTRLLVL.